One and the same sample provided the 18 T cell receptor beta chains below, sequenced in a study of regulatory T cells in long-lasting Graves disease. Time point noted: newly diagnosed GD, antithyroid drugs for less than 3 months. TCR sequences were obtained from RNA taken from PBMCs. Both iRepertoire HTBI primers and Arm-PCR of CDR3 regions were used to build the TCR beta libraries. Using its own MiXCR run on the multiplex PCR reads, TCRdb lists one record per CDR3 protein. In the table there are about 450,000 distinct CDR3 sequences, 16% of which are singletons. This sample was also put to use in a study of T cells in Graves' hyperthyroidism and ophthalmopathy.

The sequenced sample was peripheral blood mononuclear cells (PBMCs), obtained at new diagnosis, from a patient treated with antithyroid drugs. Source of these receptors: a woman under 40 with Graves disease.

The V and J genes are TRBV5-1 and TRBJ2-1, with 7 bases lining up with TRBD2. CDR1 and CDR2 (germline): SGHRS, YFSETQ. The CDR3 has 20 amino acids. V lost 0 bases and J lost 0; bases outside the gene matches: 15. CDR3 loop: CASSLGPRGSGPSSYNEQFF. In DNA, the CDR3 is TGCGCCAGCAGCTTGGGGCCCCGTGGTAGCGGGCCAAGCTCCTACAATGAGCAGTTCTTC.

Notes on this clonotype: This may be a read error, as it is one base from a much larger clone. The chain links TRBV12-3 or TRBV12-4 to TRBJ2-1; maybe TRBD2 (6 bases). The CDR3 runs to 14 residues. Trimming took 6 bases from V and 5 from J, leaving 14 bases between them. CDR3 sequence reads: CASSSSVSHNEQFF. CDR3 nucleotides: TGTGCCAGCAGCTCTAGCGTATCCCACAATGAGCAGTTCTTC.

This clonotype was counted ten times or more. This chain joins TRBV24-1 and TRBJ2-1; D not resolved. The CDR3 runs 15 residues. V was cut by 5 bases and J by 3 bases, with 13 bases left in between. Germline lookup yields CDR1 KGHDR and CDR2 SFDVKD. DNA of the CDR3: TGTGCCACCAGTGCGGTCGGTAACTTCTACAATGAGCAGTTCTTC. Translated, it gives CATSAVGNFYNEQFF.

Only a few counts were recorded for this clonotype. This CDR3 fails to terminate in the conserved phenylalanine or tryptophan, so it likely reflects a read error. Because the CDR3's place on the DNA is in doubt, the DNA is left out and the CDR3 is given as listed by TCRdb. This chain links TRBV20-1 with TRBJ2-4; the DNA was not used to check the table's D call, TRBD1. Germline values: CDR1 DFQATT, CDR2 SNEGSKA (reference sequence). The CDR3 length is 10 residues, termini included. The CDR3: CSASGVRQSV.

This clonotype was recorded at least ten times. This sequence joins TRBV27 and TRBJ1-5, with D unclear. Germline CDR1 is MNHEY and CDR2 is SMNVEV (reference sequence). The CDR3 sequence is 12 residues long. Deletions cut 2 bases from V and 6 bases from J, with 5 bases between. The CDR3 DNA is TGTGCCAGCAGTTTAATGGGTCAGCCCCAGCATTTT. Protein product: CASSLMGQPQHF.

This clonotype was seen repeatedly, ten times or more. The CDR3: CASSSGLARFNEQFF. CDR3 DNA sequence: TGTGCCAGCAGCTCGGGACTAGCGCGATTCAATGAGCAGTTCTTC. This rearrangement joins TRBV7-9 to TRBJ2-1; TRBD2 agrees at 10 bases. V lost 4 bases, J lost 6 bases, and 6 bases stayed unmatched. This CDR3 contains 15 residues. Germline lookup yields CDR1 SEHNR and CDR2 FQNEAQ (reference sequence). Combining the CDR3 with reference TRBV7-9 and TRBJ2-1 gives the whole variable domain DTGVSQNPRHKITKRGQNVTFRCDPISEHNRLYWYRQTLGQGPEFLTYFQNEAQLEKSRLLSDRFSAERPKGSFSTLEIQRTEQGDSAMYLCASSSGLARFNEQFFGPGTRLTVL.

This clonotype occurred a few times. CDR3 sequence: CASARSLAEAFF. CDR3 DNA sequence: TGTGCCAGTGCCCGATCCTTGGCCGAAGCTTTCTTT. The V and J genes are TRBV19 and TRBJ1-1; D call uncertain. V was trimmed by 8 bases and J by 8 bases, leaving 15 bases between them. The CDR3 contains 12 residues. The germline V gene encodes CDR1 LNHDA and CDR2 SQIVND (reference sequence). Combining the CDR3 with reference TRBV19 and TRBJ1-1 gives the whole variable domain DGGITQSPKYLFRKEGQNVTLSCEQNLNHDAMYWYRQDPGQGLRLIYYSQIVNDFQKGDIAEGYSVSREKKESFPLTVTSAQKNPTAFYLCASARSLAEAFFGQGTRLTVV.

This clonotype appeared many times. The chain is built from TRBV6-1 and TRBJ2-4, with D possibly matching TRBD1 (6 bases). V lost 3 bases and J 8 bases, leaving 26 bases between the germline ends. The CDR3 has 18 residues. Per germline, CDR1 MNHNS and CDR2 SASEGT. The CDR3 protein is CASSDWVGVQGKKYIQYF. Written as DNA, the CDR3 is TGTGCCAGCAGTGATTGGGTAGGAGTTCAGGGGAAAAAATACATTCAGTACTTC.

The table lists this clonotype with many counts. This chain joins TRBV29-1 and TRBJ2-5; TRBD2 might be the D (7 bases). The CDR3 sequence is 13 residues long. The V gene's germline CDR1 is SQVTM and CDR2 ANQGSEA. V lost 8 bases and J lost 1, with 14 bases in between. The CDR3 bases are TGCAGCTATAGGGGGGGGCCCCAAGAGACCCAGTACTTC. Protein sequence: CSYRGGPQETQYF.

This clonotype was observed a handful of times. The chain recombines TRBV20-1 with TRBJ2-3, with 8 bases identical to TRBD2. V lost 7 bases to trimming and J lost 3 bases; unmatched junction nucleotides: 12. The CDR3 is 15 amino acids. Germline loops: CDR1 DFQATT, CDR2 SNEGSKA (reference sequence). CDR3 sequence: CSVQDGRAGTDTQYF. The CDR3 bases are TGCAGTGTTCAGGACGGGAGGGCGGGGACAGATACGCAGTATTTT.

The chain is built from TRBV19 and TRBJ2-2; D unresolved. The germline V gene encodes CDR1 LNHDA and CDR2 SQIVND (reference sequence). The CDR3 covers 13 residues. V was shortened by 6 bases and J by 5 bases, with 10 bases between the two germline ends. The DNA of the CDR3 is TGTGCCAGTAGCAAGTACGAGACCGGGGAGCTGTTTTTT. Protein product: CASSKYETGELFF.

The CDR3: CAWSWGQRGGEAFF. CDR3 in DNA: TGTGCCTGGAGTTGGGGGCAGAGGGGTGGAGAAGCTTTCTTT. This rearrangement joins TRBV30 to TRBJ1-1; tentative D call: TRBD1 (6 bases). The CDR3 has 14 residues. Germline V gene lookup returns CDR1 GTSNPN and CDR2 SVGIG (reference sequence). The V and J ends lost 2 bases and 8 bases respectively, with 18 bases between them.

This clonotype was found many times. The V and J genes are TRBV24-1 and TRBJ2-1, with 9 positions matching TRBD1. The V and J ends lost 5 bases and 7 bases, in that order; junction bases with no gene match: 8. CDR1 and CDR2 from the germline V gene are KGHDR and SFDVKD. The CDR3 consists of 15 residues. CDR3 nucleotide sequence: TGTGCCACCAGTGGTCCGGGACAGGGTACGAATGAGCAGTTCTTC. It codes for CATSGPGQGTNEQFF.

This clonotype turned up a few times. This chain uses TRBV7-9 with TRBJ2-7; no reliable D call. Trimming removed 10 bases at V and 5 bases at J, with 15 bases between. In germline, CDR1 is SEHNR, CDR2 FQNEAQ (reference sequence). The CDR3 is made up of 12 amino acids. This CDR3 reads CATPGPPDEQYF. CDR3 nucleotides: TGTGCCACCCCCGGGCCCCCGGACGAGCAGTACTTC.

This clonotype has at least ten counts. The chain employs TRBV27 and TRBJ2-3; 9 positions agree with TRBD1. The closer fit of TRBJ1-1 to the DNA end suggests the J call may be wrong. The CDR3 runs to 14 residues. Germline CDR1 MNHEY, CDR2 SMNVEV (reference sequence). CDR3 DNA sequence: TGTGCCAGCAGTTTCGCCTCCGGGACAGGGTTAGCTTTCTTT. This codes for CASSFASGTGLAFF.

This clonotype was observed at least ten times. The chain links TRBV15 to TRBJ2-1; 11 nucleotides match TRBD2. There are 19 residues in the CDR3. Germline CDR1 is LNHNV and CDR2 is YYDKDF (reference sequence). The V and J ends lost 5 bases and 3 bases, in that order; junction bases with no gene match: 15. The CDR3 DNA sequence: TGTGCCACCAGCGTAATAGCGGGAGGGCCTAATTCCCTCTACAATGAGCAGTTCTTC. This codes for CATSVIAGGPNSLYNEQFF.

This clonotype occurred many times. The chain carries TRBV7-2 and TRBJ2-7; D is possibly TRBD1 or TRBD2 (5 bases each). The CDR3 loop spans 16 amino acids. Germline values: CDR1 SGHTA, CDR2 FQGNSA. V lost 1 base, J lost 5 bases, and 18 bases lay in between. CDR3 sequence (DNA): TGTGCCAGCAGCTTAGATCCGGGACGATTTTTTAACGAGCAGTACTTC. This translates into CASSLDPGRFFNEQYF.

Many counts were recorded for this clonotype. This chain connects TRBV5-1 to TRBJ2-1; D might be TRBD1 or TRBD2, each matching 5 bases. V was clipped by 0 bases and J by 8 bases, with 15 bases between them. Germline CDR1 is SGHRS and CDR2 is YFSETQ. The CDR3 extends over 15 amino acids. Here the CDR3 DNA reads TGCGCCAGCAGCTTGGAATTTGGGGACCTCGATGAGCAGTTCTTC. Encoded protein: CASSLEFGDLDEQFF.